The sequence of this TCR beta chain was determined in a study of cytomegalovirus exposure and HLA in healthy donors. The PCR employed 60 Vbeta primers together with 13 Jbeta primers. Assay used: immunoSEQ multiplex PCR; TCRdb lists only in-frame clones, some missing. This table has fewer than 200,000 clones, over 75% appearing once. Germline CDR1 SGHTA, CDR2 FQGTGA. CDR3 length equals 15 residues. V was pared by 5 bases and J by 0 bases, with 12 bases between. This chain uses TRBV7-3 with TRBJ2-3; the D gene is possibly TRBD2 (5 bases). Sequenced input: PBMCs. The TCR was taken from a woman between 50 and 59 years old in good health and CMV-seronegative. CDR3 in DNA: TGTGCCAGCAGCCAAGAACGACTAAGCACAGATACGCAGTATTTT. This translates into CASSQERLSTDTQYF.